The rows below give T cell receptor beta chains drawn from one sample of a study of CD8+ T cells in alopecia areata. Measured with immunoSEQ multiplex PCR; TCRdb has only the in-frame clones, and not every one. The sample yields some 200,000 clones, 60% to 70% seen once. The material sequenced was CD4+ T cells sorted from blood, taken at week 4, from a patient treated with tofacitinib. The receptor source for this set is a human donor with alopecia areata. Each CDR3 is given with its conserved first and last residue. The D gene is left open where the match is weak. Clone sizes are given selectively: once, few, many, or a class where the clone is expanded.

j_gene: TRBJ2-3; abundance: -; d_gene: -; v_gene: TRBV6-5; CDR3nt: TGTGCCAGCAGCCGTCTCCCCCAAGATACGCAGTATTTT; CDR3aa: CASSRLPQDTQYF
j_gene: TRBJ2-7; abundance: -; d_gene: TRBD1; v_gene: TRBV30; CDR3nt: TGTGCCTGGAGACAGGGGGCCTACGAGCAGTACTTC; CDR3aa: CAWRQGAYEQYF
j_gene: TRBJ1-3; abundance: few; d_gene: -; v_gene: TRBV29-1; CDR3nt: TGCAGCGTTTTTGTGAACACCATATATTTT; CDR3aa: CSVFVNTIYF
j_gene: TRBJ1-5; abundance: -; d_gene: TRBD1; v_gene: TRBV4-1; CDR3nt: TGCGCCAGCAGCCAGTACAGGGGCGATCGGCCCCAGCATTTT; CDR3aa: CASSQYRGDRPQHF
j_gene: TRBJ2-6; abundance: -; d_gene: -; v_gene: TRBV7-2; CDR3nt: TGTGCCAGCAGCGGCAGGGGTTCTGGGGCCAACGTCCTGACTTTC; CDR3aa: CASSGRGSGANVLTF
j_gene: TRBJ2-3; abundance: -; d_gene: -; v_gene: TRBV29-1; CDR3nt: TGCAGCGTAGTTGCGGGGTGGAGCACAGATACGCAGTATTTT; CDR3aa: CSVVAGWSTDTQYF
j_gene: TRBJ2-5; abundance: -; d_gene: -; v_gene: TRBV5-4; CDR3nt: TGTGCCAGCAGCTTGGCCGCACGCACAGAGACCCAGTACTTC; CDR3aa: CASSLAARTETQYF
j_gene: TRBJ2-1; abundance: few; d_gene: TRBD2; v_gene: TRBV5-4; CDR3nt: TGTGCCAGCAGCCCGAGACTAGCGGGGGGGATCGCGTTCTTC; CDR3aa: CASSPRLAGGIAFF
j_gene: TRBJ1-4; abundance: -; d_gene: -; v_gene: TRBV23-1; CDR3nt: TGCGCCAGCAGTCAATTCGATACAGGGCGGGAAAAACTGTTTTTT; CDR3aa: CASSQFDTGREKLFF
j_gene: TRBJ2-2; abundance: -; d_gene: TRBD1; v_gene: TRBV4-1; CDR3nt: TGCGCCAGCAGCCACGGACAGGTGAACACCGGGGAGCTGTTTTTT; CDR3aa: CASSHGQVNTGELFF
j_gene: TRBJ2-6; abundance: -; d_gene: -; v_gene: TRBV9; CDR3nt: TGTGCCAGCAGCGCAGGGGAACCCTACGTCCTGACTTTC; CDR3aa: CASSAGEPYVLTF
j_gene: TRBJ1-4; abundance: -; d_gene: -; v_gene: TRBV30; CDR3nt: TGTGCCTGGAGTCTTTCGACATTGGGGGAAGAACTGTTTTTT; CDR3aa: CAWSLSTLGEELFF
j_gene: TRBJ2-3; abundance: -; d_gene: -; v_gene: TRBV2; CDR3nt: TGTGCCAGCAGTGACTCGGGGGACGTAATAGATACGCAGTATTTT; CDR3aa: CASSDSGDVIDTQYF
j_gene: TRBJ1-2; abundance: -; d_gene: TRBD1; v_gene: TRBV30; CDR3nt: TGTGCCTGGAGTGTTCGTGCGTCAGGGGGGAACTATGGCTACACCTTC; CDR3aa: CAWSVRASGGNYGYTF
j_gene: TRBJ2-3; abundance: -; d_gene: -; v_gene: TRBV29-1; CDR3nt: TGCAGCGTTGCCGGCAGGAGCACAGATACGCAGTATTTT; CDR3aa: CSVAGRSTDTQYF
j_gene: TRBJ2-7; abundance: -; d_gene: -; v_gene: TRBV29-1; CDR3nt: TGCAGCGTTGGGGACCGTGAATACGAGCAGTACTTC; CDR3aa: CSVGDREYEQYF
j_gene: TRBJ2-2; abundance: few; d_gene: -; v_gene: TRBV19; CDR3nt: TGTGCCAGTAGTATTGGCCGGAAGGTCAACACCGGGGAGCTGTTTTTT; CDR3aa: CASSIGRKVNTGELFF
j_gene: TRBJ2-3; abundance: -; d_gene: -; v_gene: TRBV28; CDR3nt: TGTGCCAGCAGTTTCGTGTCTGCAGATACGCAGTATTTT; CDR3aa: CASSFVSADTQYF
j_gene: TRBJ1-1; abundance: -; d_gene: -; v_gene: TRBV25-1; CDR3nt: TGTGCCAGCAGTGAAACAGGTTTCTTGAACACTGAAGCTTTCTTT; CDR3aa: CASSETGFLNTEAFF
j_gene: TRBJ2-3; abundance: -; d_gene: TRBD2; v_gene: TRBV7-2; CDR3nt: TGTGCCAGCAGCTTTTCGCTAGCGGGGACGGATACGCAGTATTTT; CDR3aa: CASSFSLAGTDTQYF
j_gene: TRBJ1-2; abundance: -; d_gene: TRBD1; v_gene: TRBV30; CDR3nt: TGTGCCTGGAGTCGGACAGGCTATGGCTACACCTTC; CDR3aa: CAWSRTGYGYTF
j_gene: TRBJ2-3; abundance: -; d_gene: -; v_gene: TRBV7-2; CDR3nt: TGTGCCAGCAGCTTAGATATTGGTGGTGATACGCAGTATTTT; CDR3aa: CASSLDIGGDTQYF
j_gene: TRBJ2-7; abundance: -; d_gene: -; v_gene: TRBV7-2; CDR3nt: TGTGCCAGCAGCTTAAATCGGGCAGAAACCTACGAGCAGTACTTC; CDR3aa: CASSLNRAETYEQYF
j_gene: TRBJ1-5; abundance: -; d_gene: -; v_gene: TRBV30; CDR3nt: TGTGCCTGGAGTTTGACACTTAGCAATCAGCCCCAGCATTTT; CDR3aa: CAWSLTLSNQPQHF
j_gene: TRBJ2-3; abundance: -; d_gene: TRBD2; v_gene: TRBV7-9; CDR3nt: TGTGCCAGCAGCCGACTAGCGGGGGGGAGAGATACGCAGTATTTT; CDR3aa: CASSRLAGGRDTQYF
j_gene: TRBJ2-3; abundance: -; d_gene: -; v_gene: TRBV9; CDR3nt: TGTGCCAGCAGCCCCCATCCAGTGGCGCCAAACACAGATACGCAGTATTTT; CDR3aa: CASSPHPVAPNTDTQYF
j_gene: TRBJ1-2; abundance: few; d_gene: TRBD1; v_gene: TRBV6-1; CDR3nt: TGTGCCAGCAGTGAACTTACAGGGGGCCCTTTAACCCCCTATGGCTACACCTTC; CDR3aa: CASSELTGGPLTPYGYTF
j_gene: TRBJ1-5; abundance: few; d_gene: TRBD1; v_gene: TRBV6-5; CDR3nt: TGTGCCAGCAGCTCCGGACAGGGCAAGTATCAGCCCCAGCATTTT; CDR3aa: CASSSGQGKYQPQHF
j_gene: TRBJ1-3; abundance: -; d_gene: -; v_gene: TRBV30; CDR3nt: TGTGCCTGGAGTGTACAACGGCGGGGAAACACCATATATTTT; CDR3aa: CAWSVQRRGNTIYF